This entry features one T cell receptor (beta chain) sequence. The data were obtained in a study of technical replicates of blood from a few donors. The CDR3 runs to 15 residues. Germline trimming cut 2 bases from V and 2 bases from J; bases unmatched to any gene: 4. Germline V gives CDR1 MNHNS, CDR2 SASEGT. Clones were read by immunoSEQ multiplex PCR, and TCRdb kept only the in-frame ones, dropping some. The repertoire holds about 70,000 clones, with 91% as singletons. The receptor's source is a human donor in good health. Some clones in this sample may be carry-over from other donors' samples. J is TRBJ2-7 and V is TRBV6-1; 9 nucleotides align to TRBD2. The sequencing input was PBMCs. This CDR3 is CASSESLAGTYEQYF. CDR3 DNA: TGTGCCAGCAGTGAAAGTCTAGCGGGAACCTACGAGCAGTACTTC.